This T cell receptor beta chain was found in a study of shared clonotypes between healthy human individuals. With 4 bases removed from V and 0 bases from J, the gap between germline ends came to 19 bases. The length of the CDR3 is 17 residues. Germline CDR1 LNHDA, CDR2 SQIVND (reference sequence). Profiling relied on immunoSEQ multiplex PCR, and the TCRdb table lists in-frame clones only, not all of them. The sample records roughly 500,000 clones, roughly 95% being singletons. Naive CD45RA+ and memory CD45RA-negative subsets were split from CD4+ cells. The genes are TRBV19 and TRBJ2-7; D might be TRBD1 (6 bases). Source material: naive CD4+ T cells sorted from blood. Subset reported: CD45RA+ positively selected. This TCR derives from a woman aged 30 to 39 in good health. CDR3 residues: CASSTYVGTHLSYEQYF. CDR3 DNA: TGTGCCAGTAGTACTTACGTCGGGACACATCTCTCCTACGAGCAGTACTTC.